The 29 T cell receptor beta chains given below trace back to one sample, sequenced in a study of blood T cell repertoires in COVID-19. TCRdb's table, derived via immunoSEQ multiplex PCR, lists solely in-frame clones and lacks some. This table holds a few hundred thousand clones, around 88% found once. Sequenced material: PBMCs or T cells enriched from blood (not recorded which). Receptors were obtained from a man aged 40-49 years who had recovered from COVID-19.

This clone was found once. The chain couples TRBV5-1 to TRBJ1-2; 7 bases fit TRBD1. This CDR3 region has 16 residues. Trimming took 4 bases from V and 4 from J; bases not matched to a gene: 13. Per the germline V gene, CDR1 is SGHRS and CDR2 is YFSETQ. The CDR3 bases are TGCGCCAGCAGCGAGGCTGGGACAGTAAGGACCTATGGCTACACCTTC. Amino acid sequence: CASSEAGTVRTYGYTF.

The CDR3: CASSFGLADTGELFF. The CDR3 DNA is TGTGCCAGCAGTTTTGGACTAGCGGACACCGGGGAGCTGTTTTTT. The chain links TRBV27 to TRBJ2-2; TRBD2 aligns across 10 bases. Germline V CDR1 and CDR2: MNHEY, SMNVEV (reference sequence). The CDR3 is made up of 15 amino acids. V dropped 3 bases and J dropped 3; count of bases not matched to a gene: 1.

The genes are TRBV7-3 and TRBJ2-3, with 9 bases aligning to TRBD2. V trimming: 5 bases; J trimming: 4 bases; junction bases outside the gene matches: 4. CDR3 length: 14 residues. Germline loops: CDR1 SGHTA, CDR2 FQGTGA. DNA for the CDR3: TGTGCCAGCAGCCCTAGCGGGAATGCAGATACGCAGTATTTT. This encodes CASSPSGNADTQYF.

In this sample, this clone turned up many times. The V call is TRBV5-1, the J call TRBJ1-2; D may be TRBD1 (5 bases). Germline V gives CDR1 SGHRS, CDR2 YFSETQ. V lost 0 bases and J 1 base, leaving 7 bases between the germline ends. The CDR3 is 14 amino acids. CDR3 region: CASSLGQNNYGYTF. CDR3 nucleotide sequence: TGCGCCAGCAGCTTGGGACAGAATAACTATGGCTACACCTTC.

The rearrangement joins TRBV15 to TRBJ1-2, with 10 bases that match TRBD1. CDR3 length: 17 residues. V lost 5 bases and J lost 6; bases outside the gene matches: 15. Germline CDR1 is LNHNV and CDR2 is YYDKDF (reference sequence). In nucleotides, the CDR3 is TGTGCCACCAGCGCTGGTCTGTCCGGGACAGGGGCCCATGGCTACACCTTC. Translated: CATSAGLSGTGAHGYTF. Filled out from reference TRBV15 and TRBJ1-2, the complete variable domain reads DAMVIQNPRYQVTQFGKPVTLSCSQTLNHNVMYWYQQKSSQAPKLLFHYYDKDFNNEADTPDNFQSRRPNTSFCFLDIRSPGLGDTAMYLCATSAGLSGTGAHGYTFGSGTRLTVV.

This chain joins TRBV7-9 and TRBJ1-1; 7 bases are a match to TRBD1. Germline V gene sequence: CDR1 SEHNR, CDR2 FQNEAQ (reference sequence). Trimming cost V 5 bases and J 1 base; bases outside gene matches: 7. CDR3 length equals 15 residues. In DNA, the CDR3 is TGTGCCAGCAGCCGCTTGGGACAGTCGAACACTGAAGCTTTCTTT. As protein: CASSRLGQSNTEAFF.

The CDR3, as DNA: TGTGCCAGCAGCTTAGCGCGGACAGGTGTTAAAGAGACCCAGTACTTC. This gives the protein CASSLARTGVKETQYF. The chain employs TRBV7-9 and TRBJ2-5; 7 positions match TRBD1. The ends lost 0 bases at V and 3 bases at J; junction bases unmatched: 7. Germline V gene data show CDR1 as SEHNR and CDR2 as FQNEAQ (reference sequence). The CDR3 extends over 16 amino acids.

The J gene is TRBJ1-5, the V gene TRBV28, with D tentatively TRBD1 (5 bases). The CDR3 is 17 amino acids. Germline CDR1 and CDR2: MDHEN and SYDVKM. Trimming shortened V by 1 base and J by 2 bases, and 15 bases separated the two germline ends. The CDR3 loop is CASSLLLRGGGNQPQHF. The CDR3 DNA is TGTGCCAGCAGTTTATTACTCAGAGGAGGGGGCAATCAGCCCCAGCATTTT. Full variable domain (outside the CDR3, taken from reference TRBV28 and TRBJ1-5): DVKVTQSSRYLVKRTGEKVFLECVQDMDHENMFWYRQDPGLGLRLIYFSYDVKMKEKGDIPEGYSVSREKKERFSLILESASTNQTSMYLCASSLLLRGGGNQPQHFGDGTRLSIL.

The V gene is TRBV28, the J gene TRBJ2-7; 8 bases agree with TRBD1. CDR1 is MDHEN, CDR2 SYDVKM, per germline. This CDR3 is 17 amino acids long. The V segment lost 5 bases and the J segment 4 bases; nucleotides outside the gene matches: 16. The CDR3 spells CASSPQLRRQGMYEQYF. CDR3 coding DNA: TGTGCCAGCAGTCCACAACTCCGGCGACAGGGGATGTACGAGCAGTACTTC.

This clone was seen only a few times. CDR3 amino acids: CASSLVATEAFF. The CDR3 DNA sequence: TGTGCCAGCAGCTTGGTCGCGACTGAAGCTTTCTTT. J is TRBJ1-1 and V is TRBV5-8; no firm D call. The CDR3 is 12 residues long. V was pared by 0 bases and J by 5 bases, with 5 bases between. CDR1 and CDR2 from the germline V gene are SGHTS and YDEGEE.

This rearrangement joins TRBV10-3 to TRBJ2-7; 12 nucleotides align to TRBD2. The CDR3 runs to 13 residues. Trimming cost V 11 bases and J 6 bases; bases outside gene matches: 8. CDR1 and CDR2 from the germline V gene are ENHRY and SYGVKD. The CDR3: CASRLAGAPEQYF. CDR3 nucleotides: TGTGCCTCCAGACTAGCGGGAGCTCCCGAGCAGTACTTC.

The chain uses TRBV3-1 (or the pseudogene TRBV3-2) and TRBJ2-3; D may be TRBD1 (6 bases). In germline, CDR1 is LGHDT, CDR2 YNNKEL (reference sequence). The V and J ends lost 4 bases and 10 bases respectively, with 12 bases between them. The CDR3 spans 12 residues. CDR3 protein: CASSLGQGPQYF. CDR3 sequence (DNA): TGTGCCAGCAGCCTCGGGCAGGGGCCGCAGTATTTT.

This sequence joins TRBV7-9 and TRBJ1-1; 9 bases are a match to TRBD1. CDR1 SEHNR and CDR2 FQNEAQ come from the germline V gene (reference sequence). After removal of 7 bases from V and 4 bases from J, the junction contained 10 bases not matched to a gene. This CDR3 is built from 15 residues. The CDR3 here is CASIVGGQGTTEAFF. CDR3 bases: TGTGCCAGCATCGTAGGTGGACAGGGGACCACTGAAGCTTTCTTT.

This rearrangement joins TRBV18 to TRBJ1-3; D perhaps matches TRBD1 (6 bases). This CDR3 comprises 18 residues. The V end lost 2 bases, the J end lost 0 bases, and 17 bases lay between the germline ends. CDR1 and CDR2 (germline): KGHSH, LQKENI. The CDR3, as DNA: TGTGCCAGCTCACCAAACACAGTGGGGGCCAGCTCTGGAAACACCATATATTTT. Its translation: CASSPNTVGASSGNTIYF.

The gene calls are TRBV28 and TRBJ2-7, with D perhaps matching TRBD2 (5 bases). Between the trimmed V and J ends, which lost 2 bases and 4 bases, there was a span of 9 bases. Germline CDR1 is MDHEN and CDR2 is SYDVKM. This CDR3 spans 13 amino acids. CDR3 in amino acids: CASSLGRRYEQYF. The DNA of the CDR3 is TGTGCCAGCAGTTTAGGCAGGAGGTACGAGCAGTACTTC.

The V and J genes are TRBV7-9 and TRBJ1-4; TRBD1 is a possible D gene (5 bases). This CDR3 is 14 amino acids long. Trimming removed 7 bases at V and 4 bases at J, with 13 bases between. CDR1 is SEHNR and CDR2 is FQNEAQ in the germline V gene (reference sequence). CDR3 protein: CASNSRGGNEKLFF. For the CDR3, the DNA is TGTGCCAGCAACTCAAGGGGAGGTAATGAAAAACTGTTTTTT.

This chain joins TRBV19 and TRBJ2-7, with a tentative D call TRBD2 (6 bases). The CDR3 consists of 13 residues. Germline V gives CDR1 LNHDA, CDR2 SQIVND (reference sequence). Trimming took off 3 bases at V and 6 bases at J, with 12 bases between the two ends. The CDR3 reads CASSIKPGSEQYF. CDR3 nucleotides: TGTGCCAGTAGTATCAAGCCCGGGAGCGAGCAGTACTTC.

The chain has TRBV7-2 and TRBJ1-1; D may be TRBD1 (5 bases). Germline V gene data show CDR1 as SGHTA and CDR2 as FQGNSA. The CDR3 contains 12 residues. The V end lost 6 bases, the J end lost 6 bases, and 11 bases lay between the germline ends. Here the CDR3 DNA reads TGTGCCAGCAGAGGGGCGGGGGCTGAAGCTTTCTTT. This sequence encodes CASRGAGAEAFF.

The chain uses TRBV30 and TRBJ1-1, with unresolved D. CDR1 is GTSNPN and CDR2 is SVGIG in the germline V gene (reference sequence). V was shortened by 2 bases and J by 10 bases, with 14 bases between the two germline ends. The CDR3 has 12 residues. The DNA for the CDR3 is TGTGCCTGGAGTAGTGGCCCTGGAGGAGCTTTCTTT. Its translation is CAWSSGPGGAFF.

The V and J genes are TRBV10-3 and TRBJ1-2; TRBD1 aligns across 8 bases. This CDR3 is 16 amino acids long. Germline V gene sequence: CDR1 ENHRY, CDR2 SYGVKD. The V segment lost 2 bases and the J segment 2 bases; nucleotides outside the gene matches: 7. CDR3 sequence: CAISEPFWTGNYGYTF. Written as DNA, the CDR3 is TGTGCCATCAGTGAGCCTTTTTGGACAGGGAACTATGGCTACACCTTC.

The table lists this clone with a few counts. The J gene is TRBJ1-2, the V gene TRBV4-1; tentative D call: TRBD1 (5 bases). V lost 0 bases, J lost 7 bases, and 21 bases lay in between. The CDR3 extends over 17 amino acids. Germline V gene data show CDR1 as MGHRA and CDR2 as YSYEKL. For the CDR3, the DNA is TGCGCCAGCAGCCAAGATACGTTAACAGGCGCTTGGCTTGGCTACACCTTC. Its protein product is CASSQDTLTGAWLGYTF.

The rearrangement links TRBV7-8 to TRBJ1-4; D is undetermined. Trimming removed 1 base at V and 5 bases at J, with 20 bases between. The germline gives CDR1 SGHVS, CDR2 FQNEAQ. This CDR3 comprises 18 residues. The CDR3 nucleotides read TGTGCCAGCAGCTTAGTGATCGGACGGAGGACTCCCAATGAAAAACTGTTTTTT. Its protein is CASSLVIGRRTPNEKLFF.

This clone was detected once. The CDR3 here is CASSYGLAGEGRDTQYF. The CDR3, as DNA: TGTGCCAGTAGTTACGGACTAGCGGGAGAGGGTAGGGATACGCAGTATTTT. V gene TRBV19 combines with J gene TRBJ2-3, with 13 bases fitting TRBD2. CDR3 length: 17 residues. Trimming removed 5 bases from V and 6 bases from J; junction bases left unmatched: 11. Germline lookup yields CDR1 LNHDA and CDR2 SQIVND (reference sequence).

This clone has just one count. The J gene is TRBJ2-7, the V gene TRBV20-1; tentative D call: TRBD2 (7 bases). The CDR3 length is 15 residues. V shed 3 bases and J shed 4 bases, with 19 bases lying between them. The germline CDR1 and CDR2 sequences are DFQATT and SNEGSKA (reference sequence). The CDR3 nucleotides read TGCAGTGCTAGTCAAGGGGGGGCACCGGCGTACGAGCAGTACTTC. This codes for CSASQGGAPAYEQYF.

CDR3 sequence reads: CASDPGQDNSPLHF. The CDR3, as DNA: TGTGCCAGTGATCCGGGACAGGATAATTCACCCCTCCACTTT. This chain uses TRBV2 with TRBJ1-6; 8 bases align to TRBD1. There are 14 residues in the CDR3. Germline-derived CDR1 and CDR2 are SNHLY and FYNNEI. After removal of 9 bases from V and 5 bases from J, the junction contained 6 bases not matched to a gene.

This sequence joins TRBV6-5 and TRBJ2-3, with 10 bases aligning to TRBD2. In germline, CDR1 is MNHEY, CDR2 SVGAGI. V lost 0 bases, J lost 6 bases, and 6 bases stayed unmatched. The CDR3 spans 16 residues. CDR3 in amino acids: CASSYSAGGPSDTQYF. The CDR3 coding sequence is TGTGCCAGCAGTTACTCAGCGGGAGGGCCGTCCGATACGCAGTATTTT.

The J gene is TRBJ2-1, the V gene TRBV11-3; 7 bases agree with TRBD1. The V gene's germline CDR1 is SGHNT and CDR2 YENEEA. This CDR3 is 15 amino acids long. V gave up 1 base and J gave up 5 bases; unmatched junction bases: 5. CDR3 loop: CASSLVRQGDNEQFF. The CDR3 coding sequence is TGTGCCAGCAGCTTAGTGAGACAGGGAGACAATGAGCAGTTCTTC.

As to this clone: This same CDR3 is encoded by further DNA sequences in the sample. The V gene is TRBV18, the J gene TRBJ2-4, with TRBD1 matching over 8 bases. Germline V lookup: CDR1 KGHSH, CDR2 LQKENI. The CDR3 has 15 amino acids. Trimming cost V 3 bases and J 1 base; bases outside gene matches: 2. CDR3 DNA: TGTGCCAGCTCACCTCAGGGGGCTGCCAAAAACATTCAGTACTTC. It yields the protein CASSPQGAAKNIQYF.

The rearrangement joins TRBV7-2 to TRBJ2-3, with TRBD2 matching 16 bases. CDR3 length: 19 residues. The germline gives CDR1 SGHTA, CDR2 FQGNSA. V lost 3 bases to trimming and J lost 10 bases; unmatched junction nucleotides: 16. CDR3 region: CASSLRTLGLAGGVGAQYF. CDR3 DNA sequence: TGTGCCAGCAGCTTGCGGACCCTGGGACTAGCGGGAGGGGTAGGGGCGCAGTATTTT.